Listed below are T cell receptor beta chains from one sample, sequenced in a study of blood T cells in healthy people across ages. TCRdb reprocessed the 5' RACE reads with MiXCR, giving one entry per CDR3 protein. Of about 1,500,000 distinct CDR3 sequences in the sample, about 43% are singletons; the top ten hold 7.9%. The sample consisted of blood. The receptor source for this set is a woman aged 18 to 35 in good health. Each CDR3 is given with its conserved first and last residue. Clone size, where shown, is once, few, many, or a class for clones that have expanded.

j_call v_call clone_size cdr3_aa
TRBJ2-3 TRBV5-1 few CASSSTGVGDTQYF
TRBJ2-5 TRBV20-1 NA CSARQEGETQYF
TRBJ2-3 TRBV7-2 few CASSKWTSATDTQYF
TRBJ2-3 TRBV20-1 NA CSARGGRSSTDTQYF
TRBJ2-1 TRBV20-1 NA CSASGTLVAGAVNEQFF
TRBJ2-3 TRBV29-1 NA CSAGRFYTDTQYF
TRBJ2-7 TRBV4-1 NA CASSQKTLIYEQYF
TRBJ2-5 TRBV5-1 NA CASSLRGAVNNEQYF
TRBJ2-7 TRBV7-2 once CASSSLGQGRSELYEQYF
NA TRBV10-1 NA CASRETNIQYF
TRBJ1-2 TRBV5-1 few CASSTQGPVPYGYTF
TRBJ2-7 TRBV6-1 NA CASSVRGGFNNEQYF
TRBJ1-1 TRBV7-9 NA CASSRPAGNTEAFF
TRBJ2-4 TRBV20-1 once CSAPADGKQYF
TRBJ1-1 TRBV3-1 few CASSQDGGRTHTEAFF
TRBJ2-1 TRBV9 NA CASSELTGTSGGNNEQFF
TRBJ2-7 TRBV29-1 NA CSVAQGVREQYF
TRBJ1-4 TRBV27 few CASSPLRTGTVTNEKLFF
TRBJ2-1 TRBV9 few CASRGAGASYNEQFF
TRBJ2-2 TRBV11-2 NA CASSSNSGRGPGELFF
TRBJ1-1 TRBV12-3/TRBV12-4 NA CASRLRDRGGTEAFF
TRBJ2-1 TRBV18 few CASSLNDRATSVHEQFF
TRBJ1-2 TRBV20-1 few CSALTDEQGGGYTF
TRBJ1-2 TRBV12-3/TRBV12-4 few CASSLVGQPYGYTF
TRBJ1-4 TRBV12-3/TRBV12-4 NA CASSQTGGTRNEKLFF
TRBJ2-1 TRBV11-2 NA CASSLGGDRGRVNEQFF
TRBJ2-7 TRBV5-5 NA CASSMGPRDREQYF
TRBJ2-5 TRBV5-1 NA CASSLEAGDNEQYF
TRBJ1-2 TRBV18 few CASSPTGTGSYGYTF
TRBJ2-7 TRBV20-1 NA CSRLGSSYEQYF
TRBJ1-1 TRBV4-2 once CASSLQGRGNTEAFF
TRBJ2-3 TRBV7-2 few CASSPSPLGTDTQYF
TRBJ2-7 TRBV5-1 few CASSLGESFYEQYF
TRBJ2-3 TRBV5-1 few CASSLVRGLTDTQYF
TRBJ2-5 TRBV2 NA CASSPNHQETQYF
TRBJ2-1 TRBV7-6 NA CASSSPFSQEGGNEQFF
TRBJ2-3 TRBV5-1 NA CASSLAGQAGGQDTQYF
TRBJ1-4 TRBV5-1 few CASSLEQGAREKLFF
TRBJ2-3 TRBV11-1 many CASSLRGSFGSYSPVTDTQYF
TRBJ1-1 TRBV6-5 NA CASSLQGVWNTEAFF
TRBJ2-5 TRBV18 NA CASSPVRLETQYF
TRBJ2-1 TRBV10-3 few CAISEGTSGSASYNEQFF
TRBJ2-3 TRBV4-1 NA CASSQEQSAGTDTQYF
TRBJ1-2 TRBV6-5 NA CASRRGFNYGYTF
TRBJ2-4 TRBV28 NA CASSETGMMGAKNIQYF
TRBJ1-2 TRBV30 NA CAWKKDGYTF
TRBJ2-3 TRBV5-1 NA CASSLGEGVTDTQYF
TRBJ1-5 TRBV6-1 NA CASSEAYAGDQPQHF
TRBJ2-1 TRBV7-9 NA CASSLMGSGMYNEQFF
TRBJ2-3 TRBV5-1 NA CASSLDAGGGDTDTQYF